Presented here are 11 T cell receptor beta chains from one specimen sequenced in a study of T-cell memory formation after mild COVID-19. TCRdb re-analysed the 5' RACE reads in MiXCR, keeping a single row per CDR3 protein. The table lists tens of thousands of distinct CDR3 sequences, approximately 16% of them singletons, with 39% in the top ten. Sequencing was done on a sample of PBMCs or a T cell subset sorted from them (not recorded which). Source of these receptors: a young man who had mild COVID-19 (a few samples of this study predate the infection). Cell type and time point are not known.

V is TRBV12-3 or TRBV12-4 and J is TRBJ2-5; D is uncertain. V shed 3 bases and J shed 1 base, with 6 bases lying between them. The CDR3 has 13 amino acids. CDR3 nucleotides: TGTGCCAGCAGTTTGCCCCCCCAAGAGACCCAGTACTTC. Translation gives CASSLPPQETQYF.

Regarding this clonotype: The conserved final phenylalanine or tryptophan is absent from the CDR3, which likely points to a read error. The DNA is omitted, as the CDR3 cannot be located on it reliably, and the CDR3 follows TCRdb's listing. The chain has TRBV6-5 and TRBJ2-7; TRBD2 was called by the table and not checked on the DNA. Including both end residues, the CDR3 is 11 amino acids long. CDR1 is MNHEY and CDR2 is SVGAGI in the germline V gene. CDR3 residues: CASSYSAGPFP.

The V gene is TRBV27, the J gene TRBJ1-6; D is perhaps TRBD1 (5 bases). The CDR3 sequence is 13 residues long. Trimming left V 6 bases short and J 7 bases short, with 10 bases between. Germline V gene sequence: CDR1 MNHEY, CDR2 SMNVEV (reference sequence). CDR3 sequence: CASRRQLNSPLHF. The DNA of the CDR3 is TGTGCCAGCAGGCGACAGTTAAATTCACCCCTCCACTTT.

The V gene is TRBV5-5, the J gene TRBJ1-6, with unresolved D. Germline loops: CDR1 SGHKS, CDR2 YYEKEE (reference sequence). V lost 2 bases, J lost 10 bases, and 10 bases lay in between. CDR3 size: 13 residues. CDR3 sequence: CASSLDMVSPLHF. The CDR3 DNA sequence: TGTGCCAGCAGCTTAGACATGGTCTCACCCCTCCACTTT.

In its sample, this clonotype was seen a few times. V is TRBV7-9 and J is TRBJ1-2; TRBD1 is a possible D gene (5 bases). The CDR3 contains 16 residues. V was clipped by 0 bases and J by 4 bases, with 15 bases between them. Germline assignment: CDR1 SEHNR and CDR2 FQNEAQ (reference sequence). The CDR3 nucleotides are TGTGCCAGCAGCTTAGCGAGGTTGGGGCTTGGCTATGGCTACACCTTC. It yields the protein CASSLARLGLGYGYTF. The variable domain in full, completed from reference TRBV7-9 and TRBJ1-2, reads DTGVSQNPRHKITKRGQNVTFRCDPISEHNRLYWYRQTLGQGPEFLTYFQNEAQLEKSRLLSDRFSAERPKGSFSTLEIQRTEQGDSAMYLCASSLARLGLGYGYTFGSGTRLTVV.

In this sample, this clonotype turned up a few times. The chain carries TRBV4-1 and TRBJ1-2; D gene uncertain. The CDR3 length is 15 residues. Trimming stripped 0 bases from V and 3 bases from J, with 11 bases between. Germline lookup yields CDR1 MGHRA and CDR2 YSYEKL. In DNA form, the CDR3 reads TGCGCCAGCAGCCAAGAGGGGAGGGAATACTATGGCTACACCTTC. It codes for CASSQEGREYYGYTF.

This clonotype was observed a few times. The chain has TRBV4-3 and TRBJ2-3; the D is unclear. This CDR3 spans 14 amino acids. Per germline, CDR1 LGHNA and CDR2 YSLEER. V lost 2 bases, J lost 4 bases, and 10 bases lay in between. The DNA for the CDR3 is TGCGCCAGCAGCCAACGAAGGAGAGCAGATACGCAGTATTTT. It codes for CASSQRRRADTQYF.

CDR3: CATSDEDRRTGANVLTF. CDR3 DNA sequence: TGTGCCACCAGTGATGAGGACAGGAGGACAGGGGCCAACGTCCTGACTTTC. The chain links TRBV24-1 to TRBJ2-6, with 7 nucleotides matching TRBD1. CDR1 KGHDR and CDR2 SFDVKD come from the germline V gene. The V segment lost 3 bases and the J segment 4 bases; nucleotides outside the gene matches: 8. This CDR3 region has 17 residues.

This clonotype was recorded a few times. The chain links TRBV29-1 to TRBJ2-5, with TRBD2 matching 9 bases. This CDR3 is 15 amino acids long. CDR1 is SQVTM, CDR2 ANQGSEA, per germline. J was trimmed by 5 bases and V by 2 bases; bases with no gene match: 9. DNA of the CDR3: TGCAGCGTTGAACGGCGGGGGGGCCCGGAGGAGACCCAGTACTTC. It encodes CSVERRGGPEETQYF. The entire variable domain, with the rest obtained from reference TRBV29-1 and TRBJ2-5, is as follows: SAVISQKPSRDICQRGTSLTIQCQVDSQVTMMFWYRQQPGQSLTLIATANQGSEATYESGFVIDKFPISRPNLTFSTLTVSNMSPEDSSIYLCSVERRGGPEETQYFGPGTRLLVL.

This clonotype appeared a few times. The V and J genes are TRBV7-6 and TRBJ2-6; no reliable D call. This CDR3 region has 15 residues. Germline CDR1 is SGHVS and CDR2 is FNYEAQ. V dropped 4 bases and J dropped 4 bases, with 11 bases sitting between them. The CDR3 sequence: CASSSRKLGANVLTF. CDR3 bases: TGTGCCAGCAGCTCCCGCAAGCTGGGGGCCAACGTCCTGACTTTC.

This clonotype was observed a handful of times. The rearrangement links TRBV7-2 to TRBJ1-1; tentative D call: TRBD1 (5 bases). The germline V gene encodes CDR1 SGHTA and CDR2 FQGNSA. The CDR3 is made up of 18 amino acids. V gave up 1 base and J gave up 1 base, with 19 bases separating them. CDR3 in amino acids: CASSLVVLAGGSNTEAFF. CDR3 nucleotide sequence: TGTGCCAGCAGCTTAGTTGTCCTGGCCGGGGGGTCGAACACTGAAGCTTTCTTT.